The text below deals with one T cell receptor beta chain. V lost 1 base and J lost 10; bases outside the gene matches: 1. This CDR3 region has 13 residues. Germline V gene sequence: CDR1 MRHNA, CDR2 SNTAGT. CD8 cells regarded as naive lacked CD45RO, were positively chosen for CCR7, and omitted terminally differentiated effector memory CD45RA+ cells. As originally analysed: Junction-only sequences without quality scores were provided by ImmunoSEQ, so filtering was different. This table comes from immunoSEQ multiplex PCR, and its TCRdb copy is limited to in-frame clones, with some not included. Clone size and the V and J calls come from that table; the DNA yielded D and trimming. Here the sample spans around 2,000,000 clones, 85% to 95% being singletons. The data were taken from a study of shared clonotypes between healthy human individuals.

This TCR derives from a man aged 18-30 years in good health. Some clones in this sample may be carry-over from other donors' samples. The genes are TRBV6-4 and TRBJ2-1; 10 nucleotides agree with TRBD2. Sequenced material: naive CD8+ T cells from PBMCs. CDR3: CASSDLAGGEQFF. CDR3 nucleotides: TGTGCCAGCAGTGACTTAGCGGGAGGCGAGCAGTTCTTC.